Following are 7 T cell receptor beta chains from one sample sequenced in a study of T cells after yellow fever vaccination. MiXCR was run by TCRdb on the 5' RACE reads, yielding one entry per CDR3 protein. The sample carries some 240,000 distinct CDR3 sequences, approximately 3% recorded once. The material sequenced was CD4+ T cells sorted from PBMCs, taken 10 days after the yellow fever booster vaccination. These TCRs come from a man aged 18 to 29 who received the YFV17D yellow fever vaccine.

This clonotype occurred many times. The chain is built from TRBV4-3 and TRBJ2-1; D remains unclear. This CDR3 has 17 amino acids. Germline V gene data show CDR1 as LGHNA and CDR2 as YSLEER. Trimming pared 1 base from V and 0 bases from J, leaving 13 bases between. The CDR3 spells CASSQGSAVLSYNEQFF. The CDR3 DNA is TGCGCCAGCAGCCAAGGGTCAGCAGTTCTCTCCTACAATGAGCAGTTCTTC.

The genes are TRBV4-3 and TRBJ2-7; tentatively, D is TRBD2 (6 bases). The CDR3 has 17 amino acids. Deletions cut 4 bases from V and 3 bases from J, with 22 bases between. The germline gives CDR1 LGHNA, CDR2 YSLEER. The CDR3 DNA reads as TGCGCCAGCAGCCCTTTCGAAGGAACGGGGGTCCTCTACGAGCAGTACTTC. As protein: CASSPFEGTGVLYEQYF.

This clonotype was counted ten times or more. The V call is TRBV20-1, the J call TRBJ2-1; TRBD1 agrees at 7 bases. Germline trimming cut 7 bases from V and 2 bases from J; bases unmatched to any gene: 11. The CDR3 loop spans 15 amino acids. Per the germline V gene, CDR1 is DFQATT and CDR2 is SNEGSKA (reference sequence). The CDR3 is CSESPNRGPYNEQFF. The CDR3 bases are TGCAGTGAGAGCCCAAACAGGGGACCCTACAATGAGCAGTTCTTC.

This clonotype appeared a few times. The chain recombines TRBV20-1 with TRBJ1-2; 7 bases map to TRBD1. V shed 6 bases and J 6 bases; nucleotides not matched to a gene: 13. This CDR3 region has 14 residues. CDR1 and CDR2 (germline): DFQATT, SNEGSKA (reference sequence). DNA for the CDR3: TGCAGTGCCGATACGCGACAGGGTGAAGATGGCTACACCTTC. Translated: CSADTRQGEDGYTF.

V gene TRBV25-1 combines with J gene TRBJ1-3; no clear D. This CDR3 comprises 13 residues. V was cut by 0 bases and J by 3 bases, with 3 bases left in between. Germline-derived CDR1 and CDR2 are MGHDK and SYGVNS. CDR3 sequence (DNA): TGTGCCAGCAGTGAATATGGTGGAAACACCATATATTTT. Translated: CASSEYGGNTIYF.

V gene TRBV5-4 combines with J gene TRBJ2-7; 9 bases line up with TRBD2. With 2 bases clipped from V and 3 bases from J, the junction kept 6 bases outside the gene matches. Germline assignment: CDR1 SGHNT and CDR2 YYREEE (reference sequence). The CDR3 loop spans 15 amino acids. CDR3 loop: CASSFAGGIIYEQYF. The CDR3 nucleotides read TGTGCCAGCAGCTTCGCGGGGGGGATAATCTACGAGCAGTACTTC.

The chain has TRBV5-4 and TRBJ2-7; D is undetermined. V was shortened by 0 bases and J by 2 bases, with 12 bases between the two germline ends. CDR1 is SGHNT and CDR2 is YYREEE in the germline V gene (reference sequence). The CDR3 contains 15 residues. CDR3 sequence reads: CASSLASKVAYEQYF. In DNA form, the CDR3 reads TGTGCCAGCAGCTTGGCCTCGAAAGTGGCCTACGAGCAGTACTTC. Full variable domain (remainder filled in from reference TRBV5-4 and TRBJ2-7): ETGVTQSPTHLIKTRGQQVTLRCSSQSGHNTVSWYQQALGQGPQFIFQYYREEENGRGNFPPRFSGLQFPNYSSELNVNALELDDSALYLCASSLASKVAYEQYFGPGTRLTVT.